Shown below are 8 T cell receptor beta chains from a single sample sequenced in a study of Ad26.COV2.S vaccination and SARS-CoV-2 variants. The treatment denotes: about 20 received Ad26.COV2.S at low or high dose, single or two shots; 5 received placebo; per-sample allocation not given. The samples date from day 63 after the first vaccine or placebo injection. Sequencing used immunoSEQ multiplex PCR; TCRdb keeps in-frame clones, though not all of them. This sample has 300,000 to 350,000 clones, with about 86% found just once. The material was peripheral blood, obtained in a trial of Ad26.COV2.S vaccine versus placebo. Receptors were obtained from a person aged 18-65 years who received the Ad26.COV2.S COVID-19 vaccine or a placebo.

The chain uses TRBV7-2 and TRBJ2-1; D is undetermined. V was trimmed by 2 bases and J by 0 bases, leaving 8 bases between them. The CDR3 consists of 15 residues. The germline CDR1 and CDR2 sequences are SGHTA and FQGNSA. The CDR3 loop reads CASSLMPSSYNEQFF. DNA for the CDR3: TGTGCCAGCAGCTTAATGCCAAGCTCCTACAATGAGCAGTTCTTC. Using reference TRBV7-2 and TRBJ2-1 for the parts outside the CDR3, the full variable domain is GAGVSQSPSNKVTEKGKDVELRCDPISGHTALYWYRQSLGQGLEFLIYFQGNSAPDKSGLPSDRFSAERTGGSVSTLTIQRTQQEDSAVYLCASSLMPSSYNEQFFGPGTRLTVL.

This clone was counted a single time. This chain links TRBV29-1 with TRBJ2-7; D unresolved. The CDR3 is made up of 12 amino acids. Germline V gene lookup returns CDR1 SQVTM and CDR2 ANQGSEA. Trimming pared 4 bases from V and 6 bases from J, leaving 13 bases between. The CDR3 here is CSVAFQFGEQYF. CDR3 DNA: TGCAGCGTTGCCTTCCAGTTCGGCGAGCAGTACTTC.

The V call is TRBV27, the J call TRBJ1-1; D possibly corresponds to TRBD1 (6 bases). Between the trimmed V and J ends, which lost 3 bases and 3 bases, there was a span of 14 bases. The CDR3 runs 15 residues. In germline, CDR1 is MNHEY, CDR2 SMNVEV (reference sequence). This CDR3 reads CASSFPGAHYTEAFF. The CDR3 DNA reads TGTGCCAGCAGTTTTCCAGGGGCCCATTACACTGAAGCTTTCTTT.

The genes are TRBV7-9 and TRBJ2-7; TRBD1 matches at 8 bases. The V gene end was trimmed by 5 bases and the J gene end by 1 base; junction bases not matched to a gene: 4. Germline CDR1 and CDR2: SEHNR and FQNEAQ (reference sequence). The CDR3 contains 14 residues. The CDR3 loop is CASSRTGRSYEQYF. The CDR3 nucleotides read TGTGCCAGCAGCCGGACAGGGAGGTCCTACGAGCAGTACTTC.

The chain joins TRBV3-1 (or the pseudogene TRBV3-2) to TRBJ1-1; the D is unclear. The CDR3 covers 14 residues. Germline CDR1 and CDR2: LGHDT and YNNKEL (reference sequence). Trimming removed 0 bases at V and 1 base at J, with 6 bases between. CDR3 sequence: CASSQDIRNTEAFF. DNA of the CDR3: TGTGCCAGCAGCCAAGATATCCGGAACACTGAAGCTTTCTTT.

The DNA for the CDR3 is TGTGCCAGCTCTCAGGACAGGACCTACGAGCAGTACTTC. Its protein is CASSQDRTYEQYF. This rearrangement joins TRBV18 to TRBJ2-7; 7 positions match TRBD1. The ends lost 6 bases at V and 2 bases at J; junction bases unmatched: 4. The CDR3 runs to 13 residues. Germline V gene lookup returns CDR1 KGHSH and CDR2 LQKENI. Using reference TRBV18 and TRBJ2-7 for the parts outside the CDR3, the full variable domain is NAGVMQNPRHLVRRRGQEARLRCSPMKGHSHVYWYRQLPEEGLKFMVYLQKENIIDESGMPKERFSAEFPKEGPSILRIQQVVRGDSAAYFCASSQDRTYEQYFGPGTRLTVT.

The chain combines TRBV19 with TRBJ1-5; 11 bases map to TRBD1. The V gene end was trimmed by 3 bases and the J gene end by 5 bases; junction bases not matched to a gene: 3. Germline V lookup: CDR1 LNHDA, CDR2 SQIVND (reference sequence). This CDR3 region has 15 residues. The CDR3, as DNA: TGTGCCAGTAGTATGGGACAGGGGGTGTATCAGCCCCAGCATTTT. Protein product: CASSMGQGVYQPQHF.

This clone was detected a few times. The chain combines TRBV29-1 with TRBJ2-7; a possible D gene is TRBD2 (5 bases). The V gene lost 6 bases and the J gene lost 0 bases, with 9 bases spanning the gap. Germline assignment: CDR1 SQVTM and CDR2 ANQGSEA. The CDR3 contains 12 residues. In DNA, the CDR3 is TGCAGCGTATGGGAGAGCTCCTACGAGCAGTACTTC. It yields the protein CSVWESSYEQYF.